There are many counts of the clone carrying this TCR beta chain. Its antigen is unidentified. The data belong to a study of T cells in Graves' hyperthyroidism and ophthalmopathy. Looking at the study overall: Once the initial diagnosis was made, peripheral blood was obtained before any treatment.

The PBMCs were taken from about 10 ml of fresh peripheral blood. Study-level results: Among thyroid clonotypes expanded above 0.001, most also appeared in blood. Median prediction lead before ophthalmopathy onset was 5 to 7.5 months with the model.

Germline V gene data show CDR1 as DFQATT and CDR2 as SNEGSKA (reference sequence). This CDR3 spans 14 amino acids. J was trimmed by 4 bases and V by 3 bases; bases with no gene match: 7. What was amplified from RNA transcripts were TCR beta CDR3 regions. HTBI primers drove first-round RT-PCR of the TCR CDR3. TCRdb analysed the multiplex PCR reads with MiXCR anew, one entry per CDR3 protein. The table has 500,000 to 800,000 distinct CDR3 sequences, approximately 14% seen once. The specimen was blood. This TCR was sampled from a woman aged 50 to 60 with Graves' ophthalmopathy. The J gene is TRBJ2-7, the V gene TRBV20-1, with TRBD2 matching 9 bases. DNA for the CDR3: TGCAGTGCTAGGGAAGCGGGAGGCCTGTACGAGCAGTACTTC. It translates to CSAREAGGLYEQYF.